A selection of T cell receptor beta chains follows, all from one sample in a study of T cells in Graves' hyperthyroidism and ophthalmopathy. MiXCR, run by TCRdb on the multiplex PCR reads, gives a single entry per CDR3 protein. The top ten hold roughly 17% of the sample, which has around 500,000 distinct CDR3 sequences, 13% to 15% seen once. The sample taken for sequencing was blood. The receptors shown here come from a woman aged 18-30 years with Graves' hyperthyroidism. The CDR3 runs from the conserved cysteine through the conserved F or W. Fields, in order: CDR3 protein, CDR3 DNA, clone size, V gene, J gene, D gene. The D gene is left open where the match is weak. Clone size, where shown, is once, few, many, or a class for clones that have expanded.

CSAREIVRGEQFF	TGCAGTGCTAGAGAGATTGTACGAGGAGAGCAGTTCTTC	many	TRBV20-1	TRBJ2-1	NA
CSARGPSGTNTGELFF	TGCAGTGCTAGAGGTCCTAGCGGGACGAACACCGGGGAGCTGTTTTTT	few	TRBV20-1	TRBJ2-2	TRBD2
CASSQDTGGETQYF	TGTGCCAGCAGCCAAGATACGGGAGGAGAGACCCAGTACTTC	many	TRBV3-1	TRBJ2-5	TRBD2
CASSPRTGLDTIYF	TGTGCCAGCAGCCCTCGGACAGGGTTGGACACCATATATTTT	few	TRBV14	TRBJ1-3	TRBD1
CASTTGGTQYF	TGTGCCAGTACCACCGGGGGGACCCAGTACTTC	many	TRBV12-3/TRBV12-4	TRBJ2-5	NA
CASSSDGHSNQPQHF	TGTGCCAGCAGTTCCGACGGACATAGCAATCAGCCCCAGCATTTT	many	TRBV12-3/TRBV12-4	TRBJ1-5	NA
CASHRQENTGELFF	TGTGCCAGCCATCGACAGGAGAACACCGGGGAGCTGTTTTTT	many	TRBV11-3	TRBJ2-2	NA
CASSGGQFLDSPLHF	TGCGCCAGCAGCGGGGGGCAGTTTTTGGATTCACCCCTCCACTTT	few	TRBV5-1	TRBJ1-6	NA
CASSIAKQGWTEAFF	TGTGCCAGTAGTATAGCGAAACAGGGATGGACTGAAGCTTTCTTT	NA	TRBV19	TRBJ1-1	NA
CASSQEADQPQHF	TGTGCCAGCAGCCAGGAAGCGGATCAGCCCCAGCATTTT	few	TRBV3-1	TRBJ1-5	NA
CASSKREYSYEQYF	TGTGCCAGCAGCAAGCGGGAGTACTCCTACGAGCAGTACTTC	NA	TRBV6-1	TRBJ2-7	TRBD2
CATSLGGGTEAFF	TGTGCCACCAGTCTTGGGGGGGGCACTGAAGCTTTCTTT	many	TRBV24-1	TRBJ1-1	NA
CASSPGGETEAFF	TGTGCCAGCTCACCAGGGGGCGAAACTGAAGCTTTCTTT	many	TRBV18	TRBJ1-1	NA
CSAREGTSTDTQYF	TGCAGTGCTAGAGAGGGGACTAGCACAGATACGCAGTATTTT	NA	TRBV20-1	TRBJ2-3	NA
CASSHPKAPRTEAFF	TGTGCCAGCAGCCACCCGAAGGCCCCCAGGACTGAAGCTTTCTTT	few	TRBV7-9	TRBJ1-1	NA
CASSLFRGRDTEAFF	TGTGCCAGCAGTTTATTCCGGGGGCGGGACACTGAAGCTTTCTTT	many	TRBV27	TRBJ1-1	NA
CASSIATGTGSGYTF	TGTGCCAGTAGTATTGCCACCGGGACAGGGTCTGGCTACACCTTC	NA	TRBV19	TRBJ1-2	TRBD1
CASGSLGQNTEAFF	TGTGCCAGCGGGTCGCTGGGACAGAACACTGAAGCTTTCTTT	many	TRBV11-2	TRBJ1-1	NA
CASSPQGVITEAFF	TGCGCCAGCAGCCCTCAGGGGGTTATCACTGAAGCTTTCTTT	NA	TRBV4-1	TRBJ1-1	TRBD1
CASSPPGGLQETQYF	TGTGCCAGCAGCCCCCCAGGGGGCTTACAAGAGACCCAGTACTTC	NA	TRBV13	TRBJ2-5	TRBD1
CASSEGNQPQHF	TGTGCCAGCAGTGAAGGGAATCAGCCCCAGCATTTT	many	TRBV6-1	TRBJ1-5	NA
CASSREAGPNQPQHF	TGTGCCAGCAGCCGAGAGGCAGGCCCCAATCAGCCCCAGCATTTT	NA	TRBV11-2	TRBJ1-5	NA
CSARTPGYNEQFF	TGCAGTGCTAGGACCCCAGGGTACAATGAGCAGTTCTTC	many	TRBV20-1	TRBJ2-1	NA
CASSTGWSSTDTQYF	TGCGCCAGCAGCACAGGGTGGTCTAGCACAGATACGCAGTATTTT	many	TRBV5-1	TRBJ2-3	NA
CASSLATGDTQYF	TGCGCCAGCAGCTTGGCCACGGGGGATACGCAGTATTTT	few	TRBV5-1	TRBJ2-3	NA
CASSQGRGGRVGQFF	TGTGCCAGCAGCCAAGGGCGGGGAGGCAGGGTCGGGCAGTTCTTC	few	TRBV3-1	TRBJ2-1	NA
CASSLDAGEGREAFF	TGTGCCAGCAGCTTAGATGCAGGGGAGGGGAGGGAAGCTTTCTTT	NA	TRBV11-2	TRBJ1-1	NA
CASSLNRLAGSNNEQFF	TGTGCCAGCAGCTTAAATCGGCTAGCGGGATCCAACAATGAGCAGTTCTTC	few	TRBV7-2	TRBJ2-1	TRBD2
CASSEGLAGLYNEQFF	TGTGCCAGCAGTGAAGGGCTAGCGGGTTTGTACAATGAGCAGTTCTTC	few	TRBV6-1	TRBJ2-1	TRBD2
CASSLQGYTPGELFF	TGTGCCAGCAGCCTACAGGGCTATACCCCGGGGGAGCTGTTTTTT	few	TRBV28	TRBJ2-2	NA
CAIKPGEREDTEAFF	TGTGCCATCAAACCAGGGGAAAGAGAGGACACTGAAGCTTTCTTT	NA	TRBV10-3	TRBJ1-1	NA
CASSLDYREQFF	TGTGCCAGCAGCTTGGACTACCGGGAGCAGTTCTTC	many	TRBV11-1	TRBJ2-1	NA
CASSFAGSETQYF	TGCGCCAGCAGCTTCGCAGGGAGTGAGACCCAGTACTTC	NA	TRBV5-1	TRBJ2-5	NA
CASSQEGLFPGYTF	TGCGCCAGCAGCCAAGAAGGGCTTTTCCCCGGCTACACCTTC	few	TRBV4-1	TRBJ1-2	NA
CASSSRLESLAGAGEGETQYF	TGTGCCAGCAGCTCACGCTTGGAAAGCCTAGCGGGAGCAGGAGAAGGAGAGACCCAGTACTTC	NA	TRBV11-1	TRBJ2-5	TRBD2
CSAVGSGANVLTF	TGCAGTGCGGTAGGCTCTGGGGCCAACGTCCTGACTTTC	many	TRBV20-1	TRBJ2-6	NA
CASRSIGTITYNEQFF	TGCGCCAGCAGGTCCATAGGGACTATTACCTACAATGAGCAGTTCTTC	few	TRBV4-1	TRBJ2-1	TRBD2
CASSIPGRSTDTQYF	TGTGCCAGCAGTATCCCGGGACGATCCACAGATACGCAGTATTTT	many	TRBV27	TRBJ2-3	NA
CASSRTRDRTEQYF	TGTGCCAGCAGCCGTACCCGGGACAGGACCGAGCAGTACTTC	NA	TRBV11-2	TRBJ2-7	TRBD1
CASSLHTPLNTEAFF	TGTGCCAGCAGCCTACACACACCTCTTAACACTGAAGCTTTCTTT	many	TRBV3-1	TRBJ1-1	NA
CASSQEAGFTSYNEQFF	TGTGCCAGCAGCCAAGAGGCGGGGTTTACGTCCTACAATGAGCAGTTCTTC	many	TRBV3-1	TRBJ2-1	NA
CASSPRLEETQYF	TGTGCCAGCTCACCACGACTAGAAGAGACCCAGTACTTC	many	TRBV18	TRBJ2-5	NA
CASSLGLARDVGELFF	TGTGCCAGCAGCTTAGGTTTAGCTCGAGACGTCGGGGAGCTGTTTTTT	few	TRBV7-2	TRBJ2-2	NA
CASTPRGGATYEQYF	TGTGCCAGCACCCCTCGGGGAGGGGCCACCTACGAGCAGTACTTC	few	TRBV5-5	TRBJ2-7	TRBD2
CASSIARTGNTEAFF	TGTGCCAGTAGTATAGCCAGGACAGGGAACACTGAAGCTTTCTTT	many	TRBV19	TRBJ1-1	TRBD1
CASSYHSRRREGPNEQFF	TGTGCCAGCAGTTACCACTCCCGAAGGCGGGAGGGCCCCAATGAGCAGTTCTTC	many	TRBV6-2/TRBV6-3	TRBJ2-1	TRBD2
CATSDRRERDEQFF	TGTGCCACCAGTGATCGCCGGGAAAGGGATGAGCAGTTCTTC	many	TRBV24-1	TRBJ2-1	NA
CSAEPTSGRLNEQFF	TGCAGTGCGGAACCTACTAGCGGGCGTCTCAATGAGCAGTTCTTC	few	TRBV20-1	TRBJ2-1	TRBD2
CASSEGTGRTEAFF	TGTGCCAGCAGTGAAGGTACAGGGAGGACTGAAGCTTTCTTT	NA	TRBV6-1	TRBJ1-1	NA
CASSVASGYNEQFF	TGTGCCAGCAGTGTCGCTAGCGGTTACAATGAGCAGTTCTTC	many	TRBV2	TRBJ2-1	TRBD2
CATSDERLAGANEQFF	TGTGCCACCAGTGATGAAAGACTAGCGGGAGCGAATGAGCAGTTCTTC	NA	TRBV24-1	TRBJ2-1	TRBD2